A single sample gave rise to the 20 T cell receptor beta chains below, sequenced in a study of memory CD8 T cells in hepatitis C reinfection. Documented time point: peak reinfection, 3 to 8 weeks after reinfection detection. No in vitro expansion preceded TCR sequencing of the sorted cells. Data came from immunoSEQ multiplex PCR; TCRdb stores just in-frame clones and leaves some out. The repertoire holds about 45,000 clones, with approximately 90% as singletons. Sequences were obtained from naive CD8+ T cells sorted from blood. Every receptor here comes from a man aged 18 to 30 with hepatitis C virus infection.

This chain uses TRBV7-8 with TRBJ2-1; TRBD2 agrees at 13 bases. CDR3 length: 16 residues. V trimming: 1 base; J trimming: 6 bases; junction bases outside the gene matches: 3. The germline CDR1 and CDR2 sequences are SGHVS and FQNEAQ. The CDR3: CASSLELAGGPNEQFF. The CDR3 DNA reads TGTGCCAGCAGCTTAGAACTAGCGGGAGGGCCCAATGAGCAGTTCTTC. Together with reference TRBV7-8 and TRBJ2-1, the CDR3 gives the full variable domain: GAGVSQSPRYKVAKRGQDVALRCDPISGHVSLFWYQQALGQGPEFLTYFQNEAQLDKSGLPSDRFFAERPEGSVSTLKIQRTQQEDSAVYLCASSLELAGGPNEQFFGPGTRLTVL.

V is TRBV6-7 and J is TRBJ2-6; D gene uncertain. TRBV6-7 qualifies as an ORF whose function is uncertain. Trimming pared 6 bases from V and 0 bases from J, leaving 6 bases between. There are 14 residues in the CDR3. The CDR3 protein is CASRQDSGANVLTF. CDR3 nucleotides: TGTGCCAGCAGGCAGGACTCTGGGGCCAACGTCCTGACTTTC.

This clone has a handful of counts. V gene TRBV4-1 combines with J gene TRBJ1-1, with D unresolved. V gave up 6 bases and J gave up 1 base, with 12 bases separating them. The CDR3 has 14 residues. The germline CDR1 and CDR2 sequences are MGHRA and YSYEKL. CDR3 sequence: CASRITTENTEAFF. CDR3 sequence (DNA): TGCGCCAGCAGGATCACAACAGAGAACACTGAAGCTTTCTTT.

The chain is built from TRBV27 and TRBJ1-6; TRBD1 matches at 8 bases. CDR3 length: 15 amino acids. The V segment lost 3 bases and the J segment 10 bases; nucleotides outside the gene matches: 8. The germline gives CDR1 MNHEY, CDR2 SMNVEV (reference sequence). Here the CDR3 reads CASSFGQGKGSPLHF. Here the CDR3 DNA reads TGTGCCAGCAGTTTTGGACAGGGAAAAGGGTCACCCCTCCACTTT.

V and J are TRBV4-1 and TRBJ2-1; TRBD1 aligns across 9 bases. The CDR3 covers 15 residues. V trimming: 8 bases; J trimming: 2 bases; junction bases outside the gene matches: 7. The germline V gene has CDR1 MGHRA and CDR2 YSYEKL. Here the CDR3 DNA reads TGCGCCAGCCGGACAGGGGCGGAAACCTACAATGAGCAGTTCTTC. As protein: CASRTGAETYNEQFF.

The chain has TRBV27 and TRBJ2-3; 7 nucleotides align to TRBD2. V lost 2 bases, J lost 1 base, and 3 bases stayed unmatched. This CDR3 spans 15 amino acids. Germline CDR1 and CDR2: MNHEY and SMNVEV (reference sequence). The CDR3 bases are TGTGCCAGCAGTTTAATCACTAGCGGCACAGATACGCAGTATTTT. Its protein is CASSLITSGTDTQYF.

The chain combines TRBV6-1 with TRBJ1-1; perhaps TRBD1 as D (5 bases). Looked up from germline, CDR1 is MNHNS and CDR2 is SASEGT. V was trimmed by 3 bases and J by 8 bases, leaving 10 bases between them. The CDR3 contains 12 residues. The CDR3, as DNA: TGTGCCAGCAGTGATGACAGACCAGAAGCTTTCTTT. It encodes CASSDDRPEAFF.

The chain is built from TRBV5-6 and TRBJ1-1; 9 nucleotides match TRBD1. This CDR3 is 14 amino acids long. The ends lost 4 bases at V and 0 bases at J; junction bases unmatched: 1. The germline CDR1 and CDR2 sequences are SGHDT and YYEEEE. CDR3 residues: CASSRTGVNTEAFF. DNA of the CDR3: TGTGCCAGCAGCCGGACAGGGGTGAACACTGAAGCTTTCTTT.

The CDR3 sequence is CASSSGGIDTQYF. CDR3 in DNA: TGTGCCAGCAGCTCCGGGGGAATAGATACGCAGTATTTT. The rearrangement links TRBV5-6 to TRBJ2-3; a possible D gene is TRBD2 (6 bases). CDR3 length: 13 residues. The germline V and J ends were trimmed by 3 bases and 5 bases, with 10 bases remaining between them. The V gene's germline CDR1 is SGHDT and CDR2 YYEEEE.

The rearrangement links TRBV7-9 to TRBJ1-1; no firm D call. The CDR3 consists of 16 residues. The germline V gene encodes CDR1 SEHNR and CDR2 FQNEAQ (reference sequence). Trimming shortened V by 3 bases and J by 1 base, and 15 bases separated the two germline ends. In nucleotides, the CDR3 is TGTGCCAGCAGCTTGTTTTTAGGTCCGGGGAACACTGAAGCTTTCTTT. It specifies CASSLFLGPGNTEAFF.

V usage is TRBV4-1 and J usage is TRBJ1-2; weak D call: TRBD1 (5 bases). The CDR3 extends over 14 amino acids. Germline-derived CDR1 and CDR2 are MGHRA and YSYEKL. V was clipped by 2 bases and J by 4 bases, with 11 bases between them. The DNA for the CDR3 is TGCGCCAGCAGCCAAATAGGGGATCGCTATGGCTACACCTTC. Amino acid sequence: CASSQIGDRYGYTF.

The chain couples TRBV27 to TRBJ2-5, with D maybe TRBD2 (5 bases). This CDR3 has 14 amino acids. Germline values: CDR1 MNHEY, CDR2 SMNVEV (reference sequence). Trimming pared 2 bases from V and 2 bases from J, leaving 9 bases between. The DNA for the CDR3 is TGTGCCAGCAGTTTAATAGGGAGTCAAGAGACCCAGTACTTC. It encodes CASSLIGSQETQYF.

V gene TRBV28 combines with J gene TRBJ2-4, with 8 nucleotides matching TRBD1. Trimming cost V 2 bases and J 2 bases; bases outside gene matches: 2. The CDR3 consists of 15 residues. Germline V CDR1 and CDR2: MDHEN, SYDVKM. CDR3 in amino acids: CASSLGQGTKNIQYF. The CDR3 region has the DNA TGTGCCAGCAGTTTAGGACAGGGCACCAAAAACATTCAGTACTTC.

As DNA, the CDR3 is TGTGCCAGCAGCTTTGTTGGGACAGGGGTTGACTATGGCTACACCTTC. It encodes CASSFVGTGVDYGYTF. The chain couples TRBV5-4 to TRBJ1-2, with 10 positions matching TRBD1. Germline CDR1 reads SGHNT; CDR2 reads YYREEE (reference sequence). There are 16 residues in the CDR3. V shed 2 bases and J 3 bases; nucleotides not matched to a gene: 7.

The chain combines TRBV21-1 with TRBJ1-2; the table's TRBD1 call for D was not verified on the DNA. TRBV21-1 is described as a pseudogene. The CDR3 is made up of 17 amino acids. CDR3 residues: CASSKARAGTVHRGYTF. The CDR3 nucleotides read TGTGCCAGCAGCAAAGCGAGGGCGGGGACAGTCCATAGAGGCTACACCTTC.

This chain connects TRBV28 to TRBJ2-5, with 7 positions matching TRBD1. The CDR3 loop spans 14 amino acids. Germline CDR1 MDHEN, CDR2 SYDVKM. V was pared by 7 bases and J by 5 bases, with 10 bases of the junction left unmatched. The DNA for the CDR3 is TGTGCCAGCACCCTAGAGGGGGCATACGAGACCCAGTACTTC. Protein: CASTLEGAYETQYF.

This clone was detected a few times. The rearrangement joins TRBV6-1 to TRBJ1-2; no firm D call. Trimming shortened V by 3 bases and J by 4 bases, and 6 bases separated the two germline ends. The germline V gene encodes CDR1 MNHNS and CDR2 SASEGT. The CDR3 extends over 12 amino acids. This chain's CDR3 is CASSETSYGYTF. In nucleotides, the CDR3 is TGTGCCAGCAGTGAGACATCCTATGGCTACACCTTC.

The rearrangement uses TRBV5-1 and TRBJ2-3, with D possibly matching TRBD2 (6 bases). V lost 4 bases, J lost 0 bases, and 12 bases lay in between. The CDR3 is 15 amino acids. CDR1 SGHRS and CDR2 YFSETQ come from the germline V gene. This chain's CDR3 is CASSRAGSSTDTQYF. The CDR3 DNA follows: TGCGCCAGCAGCCGAGCGGGTTCTAGCACAGATACGCAGTATTTT.

The chain uses TRBV6-5 and TRBJ2-7; the match to TRBD2 covers 13 bases. Germline CDR1 MNHEY, CDR2 SVGAGI. V dropped 6 bases and J dropped 4; count of bases not matched to a gene: 6. The CDR3 contains 15 residues. In DNA, the CDR3 is TGTGCCAGCAGAATTGGACTAGCGGGAGAGTACGAGCAGTACTTC. Translation: CASRIGLAGEYEQYF.

This clone was observed a handful of times. The chain joins TRBV4-1 to TRBJ1-5, with D uncertain. Germline assignment: CDR1 MGHRA and CDR2 YSYEKL. V lost 1 base and J lost 2, with 9 bases in between. The CDR3 is made up of 15 amino acids. CDR3 nucleotides: TGCGCCAGCAGCCAAGTGCAGGTTGGCAATCAGCCCCAGCATTTT. This gives the protein CASSQVQVGNQPQHF.